Below are 21 T cell receptor beta chains sequenced from a single sample in a study of T cells expressing NK-cell markers. TCRdb re-called the 5' RACE reads and shows each CDR3 protein once, DNA omitted. Across 20,000 to 25,000 distinct CDR3 sequences, the top ten clones capture approximately 58% of the sample. Sequencing was done on a sample of blood T cells: a sorted CD56 or NKG2C T cell subset, CD4+ or CD8+ T cells, or bulk PBMC T cells (not recorded which). These receptor sequences come from a man aged 18 to 70 in good health.

V is TRBV6-5 and J is TRBJ2-7. CDR1 and CDR2 (germline): MNHEY, SVGAGI. This CDR3 is built from 14 residues. The CDR3 sequence: CASSYSNGPYEQYF.

V and J are TRBV5-1 and TRBJ1-2; without DNA, the TCRdb call of TRBD1 cannot be checked. Germline values: CDR1 SGHRS, CDR2 YFSETQ. The CDR3 is made up of 13 amino acids. The CDR3 spells CASSSDGTFGYTF.

This sequence joins TRBV20-1 and TRBJ2-7; TCRdb's D call, TRBD2, is unchecked because there is no DNA. This CDR3 contains 15 residues. Germline values: CDR1 DFQATT, CDR2 SNEGSKA (reference sequence). The CDR3 spells CSAGAQREVPYEQYF.

This chain links TRBV4-2 with TRBJ1-5. Germline CDR1 LGHNA, CDR2 YNFKEQ. CDR3 length: 14 residues. The CDR3 loop is CASSQDGSNQPQHF.

The chain combines TRBV28 with TRBJ2-3. The germline V gene encodes CDR1 MDHEN and CDR2 SYDVKM. This CDR3 region has 11 residues. The CDR3 loop reads CASGFTDTQYF.

CDR3 sequence reads: CASGTGGGSQETQYF. This chain connects TRBV6-1 to TRBJ2-5; TCRdb proposes TRBD1, but this gene call is untestable without DNA. The CDR3 totals 15 residues. Looked up from germline, CDR1 is MNHNS and CDR2 is SASEGT.

The V call is TRBV3-1, the J call TRBJ2-2; with no DNA, the TCRdb D assignment of TRBD2 cannot be verified. The CDR3 loop spans 17 amino acids. Per germline, CDR1 LGHDT and CDR2 YNNKEL (reference sequence). The CDR3: CASSHPRTSGRAGELFF. The whole variable domain, remainder taken from reference TRBV3-1 and TRBJ2-2, is DTAVSQTPKYLVTQMGNDKSIKCEQNLGHDTMYWYKQDSKKFLKIMFSYNNKELIINETVPNRFSPKSPDKAHLNLHINSLELGDSAVYFCASSHPRTSGRAGELFFGEGSRLTVL.

The chain combines TRBV7-9 with TRBJ2-7; there is no DNA to check the TCRdb D call of TRBD2. The CDR3 covers 14 residues. Germline loops: CDR1 SEHNR, CDR2 FQNEAQ (reference sequence). CDR3 protein: CASSDDFAGYEQYF. The full variable domain, its missing parts supplied by reference TRBV7-9 and TRBJ2-7, is DTGVSQNPRHKITKRGQNVTFRCDPISEHNRLYWYRQTLGQGPEFLTYFQNEAQLEKSRLLSDRFSAERPKGSFSTLEIQRTEQGDSAMYLCASSDDFAGYEQYFGPGTRLTVT.

V and J are TRBV12-3 or TRBV12-4 and TRBJ2-1; lacking DNA, the TRBD1 call made by TCRdb goes unchecked. This CDR3 contains 15 residues. CDR3 residues: CASSKRTTTYNEQFF.

The gene calls are TRBV5-1 and TRBJ2-3; the TCRdb call, TRBD1, lacks DNA for checking. The germline V gene encodes CDR1 SGHRS and CDR2 YFSETQ. This CDR3 has 16 residues. CDR3 protein: CASSWGQGVMTDTQYF.

The chain recombines TRBV11-2 with TRBJ2-1. Germline V gives CDR1 SGHAT, CDR2 FQNNGV. The length of the CDR3 is 14 residues. CDR3: CASSLVAGLGEQFF.

The V and J genes are TRBV11-2 and TRBJ2-1; without DNA, the TCRdb call of TRBD2 cannot be checked. The V gene's germline CDR1 is SGHAT and CDR2 FQNNGV. The CDR3 totals 16 residues. This chain's CDR3 is CASSFATGTNYNEQFF.

The V call is TRBV7-8, the J call TRBJ2-7; TCRdb proposes TRBD2, but this gene call is untestable without DNA. The length of the CDR3 is 17 residues. CDR1 and CDR2 (germline): SGHVS, FQNEAQ. The CDR3 reads CASSLPASGGASYEQYF. Full variable domain (remainder filled in from reference TRBV7-8 and TRBJ2-7): GAGVSQSPRYKVAKRGQDVALRCDPISGHVSLFWYQQALGQGPEFLTYFQNEAQLDKSGLPSDRFFAERPEGSVSTLKIQRTQQEDSAVYLCASSLPASGGASYEQYFGPGTRLTVT.

V and J are TRBV4-3 and TRBJ2-5; as DNA is missing, the TRBD2 call by TCRdb cannot be tested. The CDR3 extends over 17 amino acids. The germline V gene encodes CDR1 LGHNA and CDR2 YSLEER. CDR3 sequence reads: CASSQVYGAGGSETQYF.

V usage is TRBV9 and J usage is TRBJ1-5; no DNA is available, so the TRBD1 call from TCRdb remains unchecked. CDR3 length equals 14 residues. The germline gives CDR1 SGDLS, CDR2 YYNGEE. The CDR3 is CASSRDRGNQPQHF.

V gene TRBV5-1 combines with J gene TRBJ1-6; the TCRdb call, TRBD1, lacks DNA for checking. This CDR3 comprises 14 residues. The V gene's germline CDR1 is SGHRS and CDR2 YFSETQ. CDR3 residues: CASSLDSYNSPLHF.

The chain uses TRBV7-6 and TRBJ2-7; TCRdb returns TRBD1, unconfirmable since there is no DNA. CDR1 and CDR2 from the germline V gene are SGHVS and FNYEAQ. The CDR3 totals 16 residues. CDR3 loop: CASSPTPSGVVYEQYF.

The genes are TRBV9 and TRBJ1-1. This CDR3 spans 14 amino acids. CDR1 and CDR2 (germline): SGDLS, YYNGEE. CDR3 in amino acids: CASSVGTRDTEAFF.

V usage is TRBV20-1 and J usage is TRBJ2-7. The V gene's germline CDR1 is DFQATT and CDR2 SNEGSKA (reference sequence). The CDR3 is 13 amino acids. Here the CDR3 reads CSAIYYSAYEQYF.

This chain uses TRBV14 with TRBJ2-5; TCRdb outputs TRBD1, but without DNA this stays unchecked. The CDR3 covers 15 residues. The V gene's germline CDR1 is SGHDN and CDR2 FVKESK. CDR3 sequence: CASSQDWGARETQYF.

This chain joins TRBV28 and TRBJ2-5; lacking DNA, the TRBD2 call made by TCRdb goes unchecked. Germline V gene data show CDR1 as MDHEN and CDR2 as SYDVKM. This CDR3 has 16 residues. The CDR3 region is CASSLGTSGSKETQYF.